The T cell receptor beta chain described here comes from a study of T cells in women clearing cervical HPV infection. V lost 3 bases and J 4 bases, leaving 7 bases between the germline ends. In germline, CDR1 is GTSNPN, CDR2 SVGIG (reference sequence). The CDR3 sequence is 13 residues long. Note on this clone: The read terminates 3 residues ahead of where the CDR3 ends, so the germline J gene completes it.

Method: immunoSEQ multiplex PCR; TCRdb's copy keeps in-frame clones and lacks some. Recorded for this sample: tens of thousands of clones. The TCR was taken from a woman aged 18-70 years with a cervical HPV16 infection that either progressed to CIN3+ or cleared (not recorded which). Sequencing was carried out using blood buffy coat. The rearrangement joins TRBV30 to TRBJ2-6, with a possible D match to TRBD1 (5 bases). The covered CDR3 bases are TGTGCCTGGAGGACAGCCGGGGCCAACGTC. This encodes CAWRTAGANV. The CDR3 in its entirety is CAWRTAGANVLTF.